This TCR beta chain is from a study of early T cells in non-severe SARS-CoV-2 infection. For the study at large: The authors sequenced bulk RNA from unsorted whole blood, leaving chains unpaired. Notes on the study in general: Lookups in VDJdb leaned toward anti-spike CD8 responses and missed private and CD4 specificities.

This clonotype was detected many times. The antigen is not known. Attached unique molecular identifiers marked individual cDNA molecules. TCRdb reprocessed the 5' RACE reads with MiXCR, giving one entry per CDR3 protein. The sample records some 39,000 distinct CDR3 sequences, nearly 7.5% being singletons. The V gene lost 5 bases and the J gene lost 6 bases, with 11 bases spanning the gap. The CDR3 has 13 residues. Germline CDR1 SGHTA, CDR2 FQGNSA. The chain joins TRBV7-2 to TRBJ1-5; perhaps TRBD1 as D (5 bases). The sequenced sample consisted of whole blood. This sequence originates from an adult who was a healthcare worker with PCR-confirmed SARS-CoV-2 infection or an uninfected control (not recorded which). The CDR3 loop reads CASSAQGSQPQHF. For the CDR3, the DNA is TGTGCCAGCAGCGCGCAGGGTAGTCAGCCCCAGCATTTT.